This entry lists 16 T cell receptor beta chains sequenced from one sample in a study of control samples from healthy donors and cancer patients. This table comes from immunoSEQ multiplex PCR, and its TCRdb copy is limited to in-frame clones, with some not included. The data show roughly 95,000 clones, more than 90% seen once. The sequencing sample was made of blood. The receptor source for this set is a human donor in good health. The donor label of this sample is uncertain.

This chain links TRBV19 with TRBJ1-1; no clear D gene. In germline, CDR1 is LNHDA, CDR2 SQIVND (reference sequence). V was pared by 3 bases and J by 0 bases, with 14 bases between. The CDR3 covers 16 residues. The CDR3 protein is CASSMSSVVLNTEAFF. Here the CDR3 DNA reads TGTGCCAGTAGTATGAGTTCAGTAGTACTGAACACTGAAGCTTTCTTT.

The chain is built from TRBV5-1 and TRBJ1-1, with TRBD1 identical over 12 bases. V trimming: 4 bases; J trimming: 0 bases; junction bases outside the gene matches: 4. The CDR3 extends over 16 amino acids. The germline V gene encodes CDR1 SGHRS and CDR2 YFSETQ. The CDR3 sequence: CASSPGTGGLNTEAFF. CDR3 nucleotides: TGCGCCAGCAGCCCCGGGACAGGGGGCTTGAACACTGAAGCTTTCTTT.

The V gene is TRBV5-1, the J gene TRBJ1-2, with D perhaps matching TRBD1 (6 bases). This CDR3 spans 16 amino acids. In germline, CDR1 is SGHRS, CDR2 YFSETQ. V lost 4 bases, J lost 7 bases, and 23 bases lay in between. The CDR3 nucleotides read TGCGCCAGCAGCGCCGCGGGGGGCCAAGTCGGTGGTGGCTACACCTTC. It is translated as CASSAAGGQVGGGYTF.

The J gene is TRBJ2-7, the V gene TRBV10-3, with 8 positions matching TRBD2. This CDR3 region has 15 residues. Germline CDR1 reads ENHRY; CDR2 reads SYGVKD. V was pared by 5 bases and J by 1 base, with 7 bases of the junction left unmatched. For the CDR3, the DNA is TGTGCCATCAGTCATAGCGGGGCCCTATCCTACGAGCAGTACTTC. Protein: CAISHSGALSYEQYF.

This clone appeared a single time. The V call is TRBV6-1, the J call TRBJ2-4, with D perhaps matching TRBD1 (6 bases). Trimming took off 2 bases at V and 7 bases at J, with 9 bases between the two ends. The V gene's germline CDR1 is MNHNS and CDR2 SASEGT. The CDR3 loop spans 13 amino acids. CDR3 bases: TGTGCCAGCAGTGAACACAGGGACAACATTCAGTACTTC. As protein: CASSEHRDNIQYF.

The chain links TRBV19 to TRBJ2-3, with D tentatively TRBD1 (6 bases). Trimming pared 5 bases from V and 6 bases from J, leaving 12 bases between. Germline V gives CDR1 LNHDA, CDR2 SQIVND (reference sequence). The CDR3 contains 13 residues. Written as DNA, the CDR3 is TGTGCCAGTAGTCCAGGGGCAGCGGATACGCAGTATTTT. Its protein product is CASSPGAADTQYF.

The sample holds one count of this clone. The gene calls are TRBV18 and TRBJ2-1, with unresolved D. The CDR3 is 15 residues long. Germline-derived CDR1 and CDR2 are KGHSH and LQKENI. The V end lost 6 bases, the J end lost 7 bases, and 19 bases lay between the germline ends. CDR3 bases: TGTGCCAGCTCGCTGGGGTCAGGCTTTAGGAATGAGCAGTTCTTC. Amino acid sequence: CASSLGSGFRNEQFF. The whole variable domain, filled in from reference TRBV18 and TRBJ2-1, reads NAGVMQNPRHLVRRRGQEARLRCSPMKGHSHVYWYRQLPEEGLKFMVYLQKENIIDESGMPKERFSAEFPKEGPSILRIQQVVRGDSAAYFCASSLGSGFRNEQFFGPGTRLTVL.

This clone has more than one count but fewer than ten. A read error may account for a junction end that differs from germline. The V and J genes are TRBV5-1 and TRBJ1-1; possibly TRBD1 for D (6 bases). This CDR3 is built from 16 residues. Looked up from germline, CDR1 is SGHRS and CDR2 is YFSETQ. CDR3 DNA: TGCGCCAGCAGCTTGGGAAGTTCTCAGGGGAACTCTGAAGCTTTCTTT. Translated: CASSLGSSQGNSEAFF.

CDR3 sequence (DNA): TGTGCCAGCAGTTTGAGACAGCCCCAAGAGACCCAGTACTTC. It encodes CASSLRQPQETQYF. The V and J genes are TRBV5-4 and TRBJ2-5; TRBD1 is a possible D gene (5 bases). The V gene lost 5 bases and the J gene lost 1 base, with 12 bases spanning the gap. Looked up from germline, CDR1 is SGHNT and CDR2 is YYREEE (reference sequence). This CDR3 has 14 amino acids.

This clone was seen once. The chain's CDR3 is CASSHNPGTDYNEQFF. Written as DNA, the CDR3 is TGTGCCAGCAGCCACAACCCCGGGACAGACTACAATGAGCAGTTCTTC. The chain recombines TRBV7-6 with TRBJ2-1; 7 bases line up with TRBD1. The CDR3 has 16 residues. Trimming at V came to 5 bases and at J to 3 bases, leaving 10 bases not matched to a gene. Germline-derived CDR1 and CDR2 are SGHVS and FNYEAQ.

This chain connects TRBV6-6 to TRBJ1-2, with a weak D call TRBD1 (5 bases). The CDR3 has 14 residues. The ends were cut back, 6 bases at V and 3 bases at J, with 14 bases in the middle. Germline loops: CDR1 MNHNY, CDR2 SVGAGI (reference sequence). The CDR3 nucleotides read TGTGCCAGCAGCCTCGCCCCGGGACACTATGGCTACACCTTC. It is translated as CASSLAPGHYGYTF.

This chain links TRBV7-9 with TRBJ1-2; D is ambiguous. The CDR3 is 15 residues long. Trimming removed 0 bases from V and 0 bases from J, with 8 bases in between. Germline CDR1 reads SEHNR; CDR2 reads FQNEAQ (reference sequence). The CDR3 DNA reads TGTGCCAGCAGCTTAGCGTCAACTCCTAACTATGGCTACACCTTC. This sequence encodes CASSLASTPNYGYTF.

The gene calls are TRBV23-1 and TRBJ1-4; no definite D call. TRBV23-1 is an open reading frame, and its role is uncertain. CDR3 length: 15 amino acids. The ends were cut back, 1 base at V and 0 bases at J, with 6 bases in the middle. The CDR3 DNA reads as TGCGCCAGCAGTCAATTTATAGCAACTAATGAAAAACTGTTTTTT. Protein: CASSQFIATNEKLFF.

The chain is built from TRBV30 and TRBJ2-2; 7 nucleotides align to TRBD2. The CDR3 has 15 residues. Germline-derived CDR1 and CDR2 are GTSNPN and SVGIG (reference sequence). The V and J ends lost 7 bases and 0 bases, in that order; junction bases with no gene match: 8. The CDR3 DNA is TGTGCCTACACCCGGCTAGCGGCGAACACCGGGGAGCTGTTTTTT. It yields the protein CAYTRLAANTGELFF.

The chain carries TRBV7-2 and TRBJ1-2, with D tentatively TRBD1 (5 bases). The V and J ends lost 5 bases and 8 bases respectively, with 18 bases between them. CDR3 length: 14 residues. Germline-derived CDR1 and CDR2 are SGHTA and FQGNSA. The CDR3 loop is CASSASRWGEGYTF. Here the CDR3 DNA reads TGTGCCAGCAGCGCCTCGCGGTGGGGGGAAGGCTACACCTTC.

This clone was seen only once. The gene calls are TRBV7-2 and TRBJ2-2; 8 nucleotides match TRBD1. The germline gives CDR1 SGHTA, CDR2 FQGNSA. Trimming cost V 5 bases and J 5 bases; bases outside gene matches: 7. The CDR3 spans 15 residues. The CDR3 region has the DNA TGTGCCAGCAGCCTACGGACAGGGCAAACCGGGGAGCTGTTTTTT. The encoded protein is CASSLRTGQTGELFF.